This is a list of T cell receptor beta chains from one sample in a study of cytomegalovirus exposure and HLA in healthy donors. Some clones are missing from TCRdb's copy, which holds only in-frame ones; the method was immunoSEQ multiplex PCR. The sample lists roughly 60,000 clones, roughly 75% seen once, with under 7% in the top ten. Sequencing was done on a sample of PBMCs. The receptors stem from a woman aged 25 to 39 in good health and CMV-seronegative. CDR3s include the opening cysteine and the closing phenylalanine or tryptophan. D genes are given only for firm matches. A row's size may be missing; if present it is once, few, many or a size class.

TRBJ1-2,few,TRBD1,TRBV11-2,CASSPELDRGRDGYTF,TGTGCCAGCAGCCCGGAGTTGGACAGGGGGCGAGATGGCTACACCTTC
TRBJ2-1,.,TRBD2,TRBV7-2,CASSRGLAVYNEQFF,TGTGCCAGCAGCCGGGGACTAGCGGTCTACAATGAGCAGTTCTTC
TRBJ2-1,.,.,TRBV13,CASSSGVRVHEQFF,TGTGCCAGCAGCTCGGGGGTCAGGGTGCATGAGCAGTTCTTC
TRBJ2-7,.,.,TRBV7-9,CASSLYSGAYEQYF,TGTGCCAGCAGCTTATATTCTGGAGCCTACGAGCAGTACTTC
TRBJ2-3,.,.,TRBV7-9,CATTPSRDTQYF,TGTGCCACCACACCGTCCAGGGATACGCAGTATTTT
TRBJ1-5,.,.,TRBV25-1,CASSDRGLGNQPQHF,TGTGCCAGCAGTGATAGGGGGTTAGGTAATCAGCCCCAGCATTTT
TRBJ1-1,few,.,TRBV6-5,CASSYTFDAAEAFF,TGTGCCAGCAGTTACACATTTGACGCGGCGGAAGCTTTCTTT
TRBJ2-1,.,TRBD2,TRBV10-1,CASTSGRLASYNEQFF,TGCGCCAGCACCTCCGGGAGGTTAGCCTCCTACAATGAGCAGTTCTTC
TRBJ1-1,.,.,TRBV7-9,CASSLPPGWMNTEAFF,TGTGCCAGCAGCTTGCCCCCCGGGTGGATGAACACTGAAGCTTTCTTT
TRBJ1-2,.,TRBD1,TRBV11-2,CASSPDRGIGYTF,TGTGCCAGCAGCCCCGACAGGGGGATTGGCTACACCTTC
TRBJ1-4,once,TRBD1,TRBV5-4,CASSPPGQANEKLFF,TGTGCCAGCAGCCCTCCGGGACAGGCAAATGAAAAACTGTTTTTT
TRBJ2-1,.,TRBD2,TRBV7-2,CASSLVLAGGREQFF,TGTGCCAGCAGCTTAGTTCTAGCGGGAGGGCGCGAGCAGTTCTTC
TRBJ2-1,once,.,TRBV5-6,CASSLDRGRTYNEQFF,TGTGCCAGCAGCTTGGATAGGGGTCGGACCTACAATGAGCAGTTCTTC
TRBJ2-2,.,.,TRBV28,CASRDRSQNTGELFF,TGTGCCAGCAGGGACAGATCTCAGAACACCGGGGAGCTGTTTTTT
TRBJ2-1,.,TRBD2,TRBV7-8,CASSRGLADNEQFF,TGTGCCAGCAGCAGGGGACTAGCGGACAATGAGCAGTTCTTC
TRBJ2-7,.,TRBD1,TRBV30,CAWSVLGWTGASYEQYF,TGTGCCTGGAGTGTCCTCGGATGGACAGGCGCCTCCTACGAGCAGTACTTC
TRBJ1-6,.,.,TRBV9,CASTNEVGNSPLHF,TGTGCCAGCACAAATGAAGTCGGGAATTCACCCCTCCACTTT
TRBJ2-1,.,TRBD2,TRBV11-3,CASSTGTSGSGDEQFF,TGTGCCAGCAGCACGGGGACTAGCGGGAGTGGCGATGAGCAGTTCTTC
TRBJ1-5,.,.,TRBV2,CASSRLSSNQPQHF,TGTGCCAGCAGCCGACTCTCTAGCAATCAGCCCCAGCATTTT
TRBJ2-5,.,TRBD2,TRBV6-5,CASSAGTTYQETQYF,TGTGCCAGCAGTGCCGGGACTACCTACCAAGAGACCCAGTACTTC
TRBJ2-1,.,.,TRBV6-5,CASRGASDLDNEQFF,TGTGCCAGCAGGGGCGCTAGCGATCTAGACAATGAGCAGTTCTTC
TRBJ1-1,.,.,TRBV7-8,CASSLPLRRNTEAFF,TGTGCCAGCAGCTTACCGTTGCGAAGAAACACTGAAGCTTTCTTT
TRBJ2-1,.,.,TRBV12-5,CASGNKRGNSYNEQFF,TGTGCTAGTGGAAATAAACGGGGTAATTCCTACAATGAGCAGTTCTTC
TRBJ1-5,few,.,TRBV21-1,CASSKRAREQKRGNQPQHF,TGTGCCAGCAGCAAAAGAGCAAGGGAGCAAAAACGGGGCAATCAGCCCCAGCATTTT
TRBJ1-2,.,TRBD1,TRBV2,CASKNPGQGYGYTF,TGTGCCAGTAAAAATCCGGGACAGGGCTATGGCTACACCTTC
TRBJ2-5,.,.,TRBV20-1,CSASHAAGQYF,TGCAGTGCTAGTCATGCCGCGGGCCAGTACTTC